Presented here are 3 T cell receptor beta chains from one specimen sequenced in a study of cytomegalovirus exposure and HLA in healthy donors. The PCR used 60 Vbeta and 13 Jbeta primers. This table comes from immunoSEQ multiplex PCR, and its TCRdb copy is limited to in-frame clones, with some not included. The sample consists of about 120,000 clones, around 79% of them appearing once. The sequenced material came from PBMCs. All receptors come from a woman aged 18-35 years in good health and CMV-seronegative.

The CDR3 region has the DNA TGCGCCAGCAGCTTCCGGGACACCCAGGACAATGAGCAGTTCTTC. It specifies CASSFRDTQDNEQFF. The chain is built from TRBV5-1 and TRBJ2-1, with D possibly matching TRBD1 (6 bases). In germline, CDR1 is SGHRS, CDR2 YFSETQ. Trimming pared 2 bases from V and 5 bases from J, leaving 14 bases between. The length of the CDR3 is 15 residues.

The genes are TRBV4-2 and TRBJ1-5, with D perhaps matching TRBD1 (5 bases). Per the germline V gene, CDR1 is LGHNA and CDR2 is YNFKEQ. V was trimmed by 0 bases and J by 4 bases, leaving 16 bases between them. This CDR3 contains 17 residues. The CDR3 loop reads CASSQDRFQGGNQPQHF. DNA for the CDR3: TGTGCCAGCAGCCAAGATAGGTTCCAGGGAGGAAATCAGCCCCAGCATTTT.

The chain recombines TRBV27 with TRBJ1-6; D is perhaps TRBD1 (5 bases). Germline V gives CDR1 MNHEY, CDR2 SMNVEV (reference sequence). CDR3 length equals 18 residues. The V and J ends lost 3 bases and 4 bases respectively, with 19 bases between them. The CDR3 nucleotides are TGTGCCAGCAGTTTTGATTATCGTCGGGGGAATTATAATTCACCCCTCCACTTT. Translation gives CASSFDYRRGNYNSPLHF.